What follows are 24 T cell receptor beta chains derived from one specimen sequenced in a study of T cells after yellow fever vaccination. TCRdb reprocessed the 5' RACE reads via MiXCR and lists one record per CDR3 protein. There are some 600,000 distinct CDR3 sequences in the sample; about 15% occur only once, and roughly 17% lies in the top ten. The specimen was PBMCs, collected 5 days after the first yellow fever vaccination. These receptors all stem from a man aged 18 to 30 who received the YFV17D yellow fever vaccine.

The chain links TRBV9 to TRBJ2-1, with D possibly being TRBD1 (6 bases). V lost 3 bases and J 4 bases, leaving 14 bases between the germline ends. Germline V CDR1 and CDR2: SGDLS, YYNGEE. The CDR3 is 15 residues long. The CDR3 loop reads CASSALTTGYNEQFF. In DNA, the CDR3 is TGTGCCAGCAGCGCCCTTACTACAGGGTACAATGAGCAGTTCTTC.

This clonotype has only a few counts. J is TRBJ2-5 and V is TRBV2; D remains ambiguous. The CDR3 sequence is 13 residues long. Per germline, CDR1 SNHLY and CDR2 FYNNEI. Trimming removed 3 bases from V and 1 base from J, with 6 bases in between. The CDR3 sequence is CASSDGLQETQYF. The CDR3 DNA sequence: TGTGCCAGCAGTGACGGCCTCCAAGAGACCCAGTACTTC.

This sequence joins TRBV3-1 and TRBJ2-5, with D uncertain. The germline CDR1 and CDR2 sequences are LGHDT and YNNKEL (reference sequence). V shed 1 base and J shed 5 bases, with 11 bases lying between them. The CDR3 loop spans 14 amino acids. CDR3 bases: TGTGCCAGCAGCCAAGCATCTTGGGCGGAGACCCAGTACTTC. It is translated as CASSQASWAETQYF.

In this sample, this clonotype turned up a few times. This chain uses TRBV6-2 or TRBV6-3 with TRBJ2-2; 9 bases are shared with TRBD1. CDR3 size: 20 residues. J lost 4 bases, V lost 2 bases, and 17 bases had no gene match. The germline V gene encodes CDR1 MNHEY and CDR2 SVGEGT. In nucleotides, the CDR3 is TGTGCCAGCAGTTACCATGGGACAGGGTCCCGTTGGGTTCGCACCGGGGAGCTGTTTTTT. This gives the protein CASSYHGTGSRWVRTGELFF.

This clonotype was detected a few times. Here the CDR3 reads CASSRGAGETYEQYF. In DNA form, the CDR3 reads TGTGCCAGCAGCCGGGGAGCAGGGGAAACCTACGAGCAGTACTTC. The genes are TRBV7-6 and TRBJ2-7; possible D gene TRBD1, 6 bases. This CDR3 has 15 residues. Germline CDR1 is SGHVS and CDR2 is FNYEAQ. Deletions cut 5 bases from V and 2 bases from J, with 16 bases between.

This clonotype was observed at least ten times. The V and J genes are TRBV7-2 and TRBJ2-7; D is perhaps TRBD1 (5 bases). The CDR3 runs to 14 residues. The germline V gene encodes CDR1 SGHTA and CDR2 FQGNSA. V was trimmed by 3 bases and J by 3 bases, leaving 12 bases between them. CDR3 nucleotide sequence: TGTGCCAGCAGCTTGATCATAGGGGACTACGAGCAGTACTTC. This codes for CASSLIIGDYEQYF.

The chain recombines TRBV7-9 with TRBJ1-3; 7 bases line up with TRBD1. This CDR3 is built from 14 residues. Germline values: CDR1 SEHNR, CDR2 FQNEAQ (reference sequence). Germline trimming cut 8 bases from V and 3 bases from J; bases unmatched to any gene: 7. This CDR3 reads CASGQVRYGNTIYF. The CDR3, as DNA: TGTGCCAGCGGACAGGTTCGGTATGGAAACACCATATATTTT.

This clonotype has more than one count but fewer than ten. The chain links TRBV7-2 to TRBJ1-1; weak D call: TRBD1 (6 bases). V was shortened by 3 bases and J by 14 bases, with 19 bases between the two germline ends. The CDR3 runs 13 residues. The germline V gene encodes CDR1 SGHTA and CDR2 FQGNSA. The CDR3 DNA sequence: TGTGCCAGCAGCTTTTCCGGGACATCAAGCGGGTTCTTT. Protein product: CASSFSGTSSGFF.

This clonotype came up a few times. CDR3 DNA: TGTGCCAGCAGTTTCAGGGCCTACCAAGAGACCCAGTACTTC. Amino acids: CASSFRAYQETQYF. The genes are TRBV12-3 or TRBV12-4 and TRBJ2-5; TRBD1 is a possible D gene (5 bases). Trimming shortened V by 3 bases and J by 0 bases, and 8 bases separated the two germline ends. This CDR3 has 14 amino acids.

The sample holds a few counts of this clonotype. The gene calls are TRBV6-5 and TRBJ1-4; perhaps TRBD1 as D (5 bases). The germline V and J ends were trimmed by 4 bases and 7 bases, with 22 bases remaining between them. The CDR3 is 17 amino acids. CDR1 is MNHEY and CDR2 is SVGAGI in the germline V gene. CDR3 coding DNA: TGTGCCAGCAGTTTACCCGACAATTGGGGCAACGGTGAAAAACTGTTTTTT. This sequence encodes CASSLPDNWGNGEKLFF.

This clonotype came up a few times. V and J are TRBV15 and TRBJ2-5; possible D gene TRBD2, 5 bases. The CDR3 is made up of 14 amino acids. CDR1 is LNHNV and CDR2 is YYDKDF in the germline V gene (reference sequence). Between the trimmed V and J ends, which lost 0 bases and 2 bases, there was a span of 7 bases. The CDR3, as DNA: TGTGCCACCAGCAGAGACGGGGTTCAAGAGACCCAGTACTTC. Amino acids: CATSRDGVQETQYF.

A few counts support this clonotype. V gene TRBV27 combines with J gene TRBJ2-1; D is uncertain. In germline, CDR1 is MNHEY, CDR2 SMNVEV (reference sequence). This CDR3 is 11 amino acids long. V shed 8 bases and J shed 4 bases, with 6 bases lying between them. CDR3 region: CASGEYNEQFF. The CDR3 bases are TGTGCCAGCGGGGAATACAATGAGCAGTTCTTC.

The V call is TRBV4-1, the J call TRBJ1-1, with D hard to call. Germline CDR1 reads MGHRA; CDR2 reads YSYEKL. Trimming pared 3 bases from V and 1 base from J, leaving 9 bases between. CDR3 length: 14 amino acids. The CDR3 DNA reads TGCGCCAGCAGCCACAGACAAGGGAACACTGAAGCTTTCTTT. Residues: CASSHRQGNTEAFF.

The J gene is TRBJ2-3, the V gene TRBV12-3 or TRBV12-4; 10 bases are a match to TRBD1. The CDR3 is 14 residues long. V shed 8 bases and J 3 bases; nucleotides not matched to a gene: 5. For the CDR3, the DNA is TGTGCCAGCCTTTTGGGACAGGGGACAGATACGCAGTATTTT. The encoded protein is CASLLGQGTDTQYF.

This clonotype was detected only a few times. V is TRBV24-1 and J is TRBJ1-2; 10 bases are shared with TRBD1. The germline V gene has CDR1 KGHDR and CDR2 SFDVKD. After removal of 3 bases from V and 8 bases from J, the junction contained 8 bases not matched to a gene. This CDR3 is 15 amino acids long. DNA of the CDR3: TGTGCCACCAGTGATACACGACAGGGGGCGAACGGCTACACCTTC. The encoded protein is CATSDTRQGANGYTF.

This clonotype has a count of ten or more. The chain joins TRBV5-8 to TRBJ1-2; D is perhaps TRBD1 (5 bases). CDR3 length: 14 amino acids. Looked up from germline, CDR1 is SGHTS and CDR2 is YDEGEE. Trimming stripped 4 bases from V and 3 bases from J, with 13 bases between. CDR3: CASSTLGRDYGYTF. The CDR3 region has the DNA TGTGCCAGCAGCACCCTGGGACGGGACTATGGCTACACCTTC.

The table lists this clonotype with a few counts. CDR3 DNA: TGTGCCAGCAGCTTAATAGCGGGGGCGGGCGATTCGCAGTATTTT. Protein: CASSLIAGAGDSQYF. The genes are TRBV7-3 and TRBJ2-3; 9 bases line up with TRBD2. Germline lookup yields CDR1 SGHTA and CDR2 FQGTGA. The J segment lost 10 bases and the V segment lost 1 base, leaving 9 bases of the junction unmatched. The CDR3 length is 15 residues.

This sequence joins TRBV20-1 and TRBJ1-1, with TRBD1 identical over 8 bases. Germline V lookup: CDR1 DFQATT, CDR2 SNEGSKA (reference sequence). J lost 4 bases, V lost 0 bases, and 7 bases had no gene match. The CDR3 has 15 residues. DNA for the CDR3: TGCAGTGCTAGAGATCGGACAGGGAAGAGCACTGAAGCTTTCTTT. Translated, it gives CSARDRTGKSTEAFF.

This chain links TRBV6-5 with TRBJ1-5; no definite D call. The CDR3 length is 15 residues. CDR1 is MNHEY and CDR2 is SVGAGI in the germline V gene. Trimming took off 4 bases at V and 2 bases at J, with 12 bases between the two ends. CDR3 residues: CASSSTTKGNQPQHF. The CDR3 bases are TGTGCCAGCAGTTCCACGACAAAAGGCAATCAGCCCCAGCATTTT.

V is TRBV6-5 and J is TRBJ2-5, with a possible D match to TRBD1 (5 bases). V was shortened by 2 bases and J by 7 bases, with 11 bases between the two germline ends. CDR1 is MNHEY, CDR2 SVGAGI, per germline. The CDR3 is made up of 13 amino acids. CDR3 nucleotide sequence: TGTGCCAGCAGTTACAATCAGGGCGGGACCCAGTACTTC. It is translated as CASSYNQGGTQYF.

The CDR3: CASSLGGSFGENTGELFF. In DNA form, the CDR3 reads TGTGCCAGCAGCTTAGGGGGCAGCTTCGGCGAGAACACCGGGGAGCTGTTTTTT. The V and J genes are TRBV7-3 and TRBJ2-2; D possibly corresponds to TRBD1 (6 bases). Germline loops: CDR1 SGHTA, CDR2 FQGTGA. This CDR3 is 18 amino acids long. V shed 2 bases and J shed 1 base, with 17 bases lying between them.

The V and J genes are TRBV19 and TRBJ1-5, with a possible D match to TRBD1 (5 bases). There are 17 residues in the CDR3. Germline CDR1 reads LNHDA; CDR2 reads SQIVND (reference sequence). V shed 4 bases and J shed 0 bases, with 16 bases lying between them. CDR3 loop: CASSNGTRSYSNQPQHF. The CDR3 bases are TGTGCCAGTAGTAATGGGACCCGCTCTTATAGCAATCAGCCCCAGCATTTT. Drawing the rest from reference TRBV19 and TRBJ1-5, the complete variable domain is DGGITQSPKYLFRKEGQNVTLSCEQNLNHDAMYWYRQDPGQGLRLIYYSQIVNDFQKGDIAEGYSVSREKKESFPLTVTSAQKNPTAFYLCASSNGTRSYSNQPQHFGDGTRLSIL.

This clonotype has more than one count but fewer than ten. This chain connects TRBV7-6 to TRBJ2-6; 10 bases map to TRBD2. The V gene end was trimmed by 3 bases and the J gene end by 0 bases; junction bases not matched to a gene: 5. The CDR3 totals 18 residues. Germline loops: CDR1 SGHVS, CDR2 FNYEAQ. The CDR3 DNA sequence: TGTGCCAGCAGCTTTAGCGGGGGGACCGTCTCTGGGGCCAACGTCCTGACTTTC. It specifies CASSFSGGTVSGANVLTF.

The CDR3 sequence is CASSLVRIEAGELFF. As DNA, the CDR3 is TGTGCCAGCAGCTTGGTTCGAATAGAGGCCGGGGAGCTGTTTTTT. The rearrangement links TRBV5-7 to TRBJ2-2; D remains unclear. TRBV5-7 is reported as an ORF; its role is uncertain. The ends were cut back, 0 bases at V and 6 bases at J, with 12 bases in the middle. CDR3 length: 15 amino acids.